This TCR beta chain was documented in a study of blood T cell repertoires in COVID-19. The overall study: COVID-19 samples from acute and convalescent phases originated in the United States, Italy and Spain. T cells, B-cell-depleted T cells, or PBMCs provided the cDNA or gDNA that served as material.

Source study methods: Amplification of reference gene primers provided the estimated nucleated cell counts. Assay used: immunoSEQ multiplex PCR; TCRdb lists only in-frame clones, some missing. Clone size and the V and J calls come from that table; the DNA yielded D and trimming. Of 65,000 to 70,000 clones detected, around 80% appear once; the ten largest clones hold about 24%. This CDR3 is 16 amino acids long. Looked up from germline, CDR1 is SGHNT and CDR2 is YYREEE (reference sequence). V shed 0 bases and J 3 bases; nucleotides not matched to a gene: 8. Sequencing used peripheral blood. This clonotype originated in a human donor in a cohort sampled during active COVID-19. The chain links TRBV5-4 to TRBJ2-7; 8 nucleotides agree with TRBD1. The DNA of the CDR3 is TGTGCCAGCAGCTTGGTTAGGACAGGGCCGGGCTACGAGCAGTACTTC. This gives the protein CASSLVRTGPGYEQYF.